This T cell receptor beta chain emerged from a study of blood T cell repertoires in COVID-19. Study-level background: There were acute and convalescent COVID-19 samples, and they came from the United States, Italy and Spain. From T cells, B-cell-depleted T cells, or PBMCs came the material, which was cDNA or gDNA.

CDR3 size: 14 residues. Germline CDR1 and CDR2: SGHNT and YYREEE (reference sequence). With V trimmed by 6 bases and J by 3 bases, 8 bases remained unmatched. The method was immunoSEQ multiplex PCR; TCRdb's version includes in-frame clones alone and lacks a portion of them. The sample carries about 250,000 clones, 84% recorded once. Living in roughly 25 US areas, the participants were between roughly 18 and 89 years of age. Symptom resolution, clearance, or two negative PCRs marked donors in Cohort 3 as recovered. V is TRBV5-4 and J is TRBJ2-5; 7 bases agree with TRBD2. This receptor was obtained from a man between 45 and 60 years old who had recovered from COVID-19. The sample was PBMCs or T cells enriched from blood (not recorded which). CDR3 sequence (DNA): TGTGCCAGCATGGCAGGGAGGGCGAAAGAGACCCAGTACTTC. As protein: CASMAGRAKETQYF.